This T cell receptor beta chain is from a study of T cell changes during pregnancy in multiple sclerosis. Clones were read by immunoSEQ multiplex PCR, and TCRdb kept only the in-frame ones, dropping some. The sample gives around 100,000 clones, 80% to 95% of which show up once; 1.9% is in the top ten. The sample consisted of peripheral blood, taken after pregnancy. The sequence was obtained from a female donor with multiple sclerosis, enrolled in a pregnancy study.

The CDR3 reads CANNNEQFF. The CDR3 DNA reads as TGTGCCAACAACAATGAGCAGTTCTTC. The chain links TRBV2 to TRBJ2-1; D gene ambiguous. Germline CDR1 SNHLY, CDR2 FYNNEI. This CDR3 contains 9 residues. Trimming took off 10 bases at V and 5 bases at J, with 3 bases between the two ends.